This T cell receptor (beta chain) is from a study of prognosis after radiotherapy for stage I lung cancer. About the research overall: Without exception, patients with non-small cell lung cancer were deemed medically inoperable.

This clonotype showed up many times. V lost 3 bases and J lost 8, with 5 bases in between. The germline V gene encodes CDR1 LNHDA and CDR2 SQIVND (reference sequence). This CDR3 is 11 amino acids long. Two-round multiplex PCR amplified TCR beta CDR3 from genomic DNA. Primers (each specific to one TRBV or TRBJ gene) were used in first-round PCR. TCRdb re-analysed the multiplex PCR reads in MiXCR, keeping a single row per CDR3 protein. The table records around 16,000 distinct CDR3 sequences, 17% of them present only once. The chain couples TRBV19 to TRBJ2-1; TRBD1 is a possible D gene (5 bases). Sequences were derived from PBMCs, sampled before or after stereotactic body radiation therapy (not recorded which). The receptor comes from a donor over 45 with non-small cell lung cancer. In nucleotides, the CDR3 is TGTGCCAGTAGTATCAGGGATGAGCAGTTCTTC. It encodes CASSIRDEQFF.